This record concerns one TCR beta chain sequence. This clonotype was observed a few times. No antigen is known for it. No base qualities exist here, and no much larger clone lies one base off it. Spanning cysteine to phenylalanine, the CDR3 consists of 15 amino acids. Only the CDR3 region is kept as DNA, spanning 45 bases read in frame from base 1. The CDR1 and CDR2 encoded by the germline V gene are SGHRS and YFSETQ. V loses 0 bases, J loses 5 bases, and the germline ends lie 11 bases apart. Receptor amplification or capture employed RACE. TCRdb lists the instrument as NextSeq 500. Library preparation attached unique molecular identifiers to individual cDNA molecules for quantitative, reproducible TCR counting. For every blood RNA sample, sequencing covered both the TCR alpha and TCR beta chains. As for the original processing: A median of around 100,000 TCRs per sample was observed, with a range of about 20,000 to 750,000. V, J and CDR3 annotation of the TCR reads was performed with the Decombinator software suite. For PS versus PT1 abundance plots, all samples were subsampled to the same number of TCRs (28,000). TCRs were defined as expanded if absent before sensitization and observed at least eight times at the 2-week time point. TCRdb trimmed public reads at Q25 via fastp, called clones via MiXCR and kept in-frame beta chains. All rows with the same CDR3 protein become a single entry with the most common DNA and genes. The V and J calls come from TCRdb's annotation, not from the publication. Recorded for this sample are 180,000 or so distinct CDR3 sequences; approximately 20% of them occurred a single time. About 6.7% of the sample comes from the top ten.

What the time point label conveys for this sample: patch test 1, 2 weeks after DPC sensitization. What this sample's treatment or condition label stands for: therapeutic diphenylcyclopropenone sensitization with weekly scalp DPC. Blood at each patch-test visit was drawn before the patch test was applied. Patients were considered eligible if aged 18 to 70, diagnosed with alopecia and deemed suitable for DPC therapy, and patients were excluded if pregnant. Unfractionated whole blood was collected in Tempus Blood RNA tubes, and total RNA was extracted from that blood. This specimen comes from a study of human T cells and chemical hapten exposure (dated by TCRdb to the early 2020s). Regarding the research as a whole: For sensitization, 2% DPC in acetone was applied to a 2 cm by 2 cm area of upper inner arm skin. Libraries were combined into a pool for sequencing, and differences in TCR yield between samples came mainly from small differences in library volumes within the pool. Weekly therapeutic DPC doses were additionally applied to the scalp of patients throughout the roughly 23-week study period. This study followed changes in the peripheral blood TCR repertoire in vivo during primary and secondary sensitization of alopecia patients to the hapten diphenylcyclopropenone (DPC). Blood samples were taken from patients before sensitization (week 0) and at 2, 6 and about 24 weeks after DPC sensitization. Around 30 alopecia patients provided blood for TCR sequencing at one to four time points (pre-sensitization, 2, 6 and 24 weeks). Most of the patients in the cohort were female, and the cohort covered alopecia areata with under or over 50% scalp involvement, alopecia totalis and alopecia universalis. Patch testing on the upper back used Finn chambers containing 0.01% DPC, with scoring done after 6 days according to International Contact Dermatitis Research Group standards. Broad study findings and their caveats: After repeated subsampling, the strength of the expansion versus patch-test correlation and the threshold at which it became significant changed. Expanded TCRs formed significantly more large CDR3 similarity clusters than pre-sensitization or healthy control sets, consistent with antigen-driven responses. No change with DPC sensitization was found in the number of TCRs above 1 in 1000 frequency, and no evidence of global repertoire structure alterations was found. All patients had alopecia, a presumed autoimmune disease, so their immune response might differ from that of healthy individuals. Patch test score was positively correlated with the number of PT1 expanded TCRs, with significance at thresholds 8, 16 and 32 but not at 4.

The sample here was whole blood, taken in connection with sensitization to the hapten diphenylcyclopropenone (DPC). This clonotype was sampled from a woman aged 50 to 60 with alopecia areata. Some clones in this sample may be carry-over from other donors' samples. The chain joins TRBV5-1 to TRBJ1-4; the best D guess is TRBD1, with 5 bases matching. The CDR3 sequence is CASSLGPGDNEKLFF. The DNA reads TGCGCCAGCAGCTTGGGTCCTGGGGACAATGAAAAACTGTTTTTT. The full variable domain, completed from the reference TRBV5-1 and TRBJ1-4 proteins outside the CDR3, reads KAGVTQTPRYLIKTRGQQVTLSCSPISGHRSVSWYQQTPGQGLQFLFEYFSETQRNKGNFPGRFSGRQFSNSRSEMNVSTLELGDSALYLCASSLGPGDNEKLFFGSGTQLSVL.